This TCR beta chain appears in the sequencing data of a study of blood T cell repertoires in COVID-19. The wider study: The samples span acute and convalescent COVID-19 from the United States, Italy and Spain.

The ends lost 1 base at V and 0 bases at J; junction bases unmatched: 2. The CDR3 totals 15 residues. Germline-derived CDR1 and CDR2 are SGHKS and YYEKEE (reference sequence). The age range of participants was about 18 to 95 years, with residence in about two dozen US areas. Participant-reported clinical history was the basis for cohort assignment. In the authors' methods: Estimation of nucleated cell counts was performed using reference gene primer amplification. Sequencing used immunoSEQ multiplex PCR; TCRdb keeps in-frame clones, though not all of them. V and J calls and clone size are copied from that table; D and trimming were computed from the DNA. The top ten hold 4.1% of the sample, which has almost 250,000 clones, 85% to 90% seen once.

Sequenced input: PBMCs or T cells enriched from blood (not recorded which). This receptor was taken from a woman aged 30 to 39 who had recovered from COVID-19. V usage is TRBV5-5 and J usage is TRBJ2-7, with 9 bases that match TRBD1. CDR3 nucleotide sequence: TGTGCCAGCAGCTTGTGGGACAGGGCCTCCTACGAGCAGTACTTC. Protein: CASSLWDRASYEQYF.